This TCR beta chain was found in a study of T cells in Graves' hyperthyroidism and ophthalmopathy. RNA transcripts were the template for amplifying TCR beta CDR3 regions. Using the HTBI primer set, a first-round RT-PCR was run on the TCR CDR3. From the multiplex PCR reads, TCRdb called clonotypes with MiXCR, one entry per CDR3 protein. Here the sample spans hundreds of thousands of distinct CDR3 sequences, approximately 14% being singletons. Study-wide results and limits: Blood shared most expanded thyroid clonotypes above 0.001. It was a median around 6 months before onset that the model predicted ophthalmopathy.

Researchers barred patients who had uncontrolled infection, other autoimmune disease, pregnancy or lactation. Using more than 7.5 ml of fresh peripheral blood, PBMCs were prepared. The V and J ends lost 3 bases and 0 bases respectively, with 6 bases between them. The CDR3 consists of 14 residues. Germline lookup yields CDR1 SNHLY and CDR2 FYNNEI. This clonotype was observed at least ten times. The target antigen is unknown. This clonotype was sampled from a woman aged 50 to 65 with Graves' ophthalmopathy. What was sequenced was blood. The V and J genes are TRBV2 and TRBJ2-1, with D unresolved. CDR3 in amino acids: CASSDRSSYNEQFF. The CDR3, as DNA: TGTGCCAGCAGTGACAGGAGCTCCTACAATGAGCAGTTCTTC.